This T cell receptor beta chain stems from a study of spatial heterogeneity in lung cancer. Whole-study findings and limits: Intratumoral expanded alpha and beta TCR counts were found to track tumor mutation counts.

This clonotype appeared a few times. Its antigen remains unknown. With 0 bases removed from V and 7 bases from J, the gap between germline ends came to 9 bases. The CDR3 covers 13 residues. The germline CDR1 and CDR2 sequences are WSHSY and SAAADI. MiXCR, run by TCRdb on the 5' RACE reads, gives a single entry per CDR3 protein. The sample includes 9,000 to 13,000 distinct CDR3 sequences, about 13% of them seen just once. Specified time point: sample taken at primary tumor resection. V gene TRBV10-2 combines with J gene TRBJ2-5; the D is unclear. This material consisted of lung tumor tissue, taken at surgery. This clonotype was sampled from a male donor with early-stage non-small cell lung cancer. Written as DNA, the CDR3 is TGCGCCAGCAGTGAGTCCCCGATGGGGACCCAGTACTTC. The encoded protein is CASSESPMGTQYF.